A selection of T cell receptor beta chains follows, all from one sample in a study of shared clonotypes between healthy human individuals. Libraries were prepared by immunoSEQ multiplex PCR; TCRdb keeps only in-frame clonotypes and omits some of them. The sample yields nearly 1,000,000 clones, over 60% seen once. The specimen sequenced was memory CD4+ T cells sorted from blood. The receptors were sampled from a man younger than 30 in good health. CDR3s include the opening cysteine and the closing phenylalanine or tryptophan.

V gene	J gene	CDR3 protein
TRBV19	TRBJ2-7	CASSLRDGSYEQYF
TRBV6-1	TRBJ2-4	CASSEAPGTGDKNIQYF
TRBV7-2	TRBJ2-3	CASSPGTSGRVADTQYF
TRBV5-4	TRBJ1-1	CASSLVGEGARRAAFF
TRBV5-6	TRBJ2-2	CASSLFQGGQTTGELFF
TRBV6-1	TRBJ1-1	CASSDGIGTEAFF
TRBV28	TRBJ1-5	CASSSRTGVRQPQHF
TRBV14	TRBJ2-1	CASSPGSGGGREQFF
TRBV18	TRBJ1-4	CASSLRAGQAITTNEKLFF
TRBV9	TRBJ2-7	CASSEQLLGEQYF
TRBV10-2	TRBJ1-6	CASSENGNSPLHF
TRBV5-6	TRBJ1-1	CASSLASGTEAFF
TRBV5-1	TRBJ1-3	CASSLDPTGAGNTIYF
TRBV2	TRBJ1-1	CASILVDRVTAFF
TRBV9	TRBJ2-5	CASSPKGGWETQYF
TRBV2	TRBJ1-4	CASSESWARGEKLFF
TRBV5-1	TRBJ2-2	CASSHGQEAGELFF
TRBV5-1	TRBJ2-5	CASSLGTTGPQETQYF
TRBV6-1	TRBJ2-3	CASRPIVAGTDTQYF
TRBV18	TRBJ2-1	CASSPFSGGGYNEQFF
TRBV28	TRBJ1-5	CASSFGPSNQPQHF
TRBV12-5	TRBJ1-4	CASGYRGDEKLFF
TRBV6-1	TRBJ2-4	CASSEGSSGRAGVKNIQYF
TRBV18	TRBJ1-1	CASSPAGTANTEAFF
TRBV30	TRBJ1-3	CAWSGPISGNTIYF